This T cell receptor beta chain was found in a study of beta chain features in type 1 diabetes. At the level of the study: On cell yields, gender and age, patients and healthy donors were similar. Study-level results: Among type 1 diabetes patients, VDJ junctions had fewer insertions and more deletions. PCR could preferentially amplify shorter templates, alike in patients and controls.

Since all of the isolated RNA was reverse transcribed, expressed TCRB transcripts were what got sequenced. Clones were sequenced by immunoSEQ multiplex PCR, and TCRdb holds only the in-frame ones, with some missing. The sample shows hundreds of thousands of clones, roughly 15% of them seen only once. Sorting with CD45RO/CCR7/CD25/CD127/CD95/CD27 yielded naive, central memory, regulatory and stem-like memory CD4+ cells. This CDR3 is built from 17 residues. The ends lost 5 bases at V and 2 bases at J; junction bases unmatched: 13. Germline V gene sequence: CDR1 SGHTA, CDR2 FQGNSA. With regard to this clone: Its matching antigen is unknown.

This chain connects TRBV7-2 to TRBJ2-5; TRBD1 matches at 8 bases. The sequenced sample consisted of naive CD4+ T cells from blood. The receptor was isolated from a woman aged 18-35 years in good health. Here the CDR3 reads CASSENRGTVVQETQYF. The CDR3 DNA reads TGTGCCAGCAGCGAGAACAGGGGGACAGTTGTTCAAGAGACCCAGTACTTC.